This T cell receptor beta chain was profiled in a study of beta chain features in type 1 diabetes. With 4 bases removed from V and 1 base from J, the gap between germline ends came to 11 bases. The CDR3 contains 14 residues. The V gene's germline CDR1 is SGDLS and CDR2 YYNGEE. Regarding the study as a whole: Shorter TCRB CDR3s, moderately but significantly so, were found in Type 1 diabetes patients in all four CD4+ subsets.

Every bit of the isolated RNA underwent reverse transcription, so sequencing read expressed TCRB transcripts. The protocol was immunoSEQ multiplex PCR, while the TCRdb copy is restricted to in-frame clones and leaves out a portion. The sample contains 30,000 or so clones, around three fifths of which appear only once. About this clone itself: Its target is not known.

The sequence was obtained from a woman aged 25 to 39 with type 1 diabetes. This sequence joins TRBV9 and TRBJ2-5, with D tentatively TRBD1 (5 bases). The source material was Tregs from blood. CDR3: CASSRGQGQETQYF. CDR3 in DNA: TGTGCCAGCAGCCGAGGTCAGGGCCAAGAGACCCAGTACTTC. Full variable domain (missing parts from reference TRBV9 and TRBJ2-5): DSGVTQTPKHLITATGQRVTLRCSPRSGDLSVYWYQQSLDQGLQFLIQYYNGEERAKGNILERFSAQQFPDLHSELNLSSLELGDSALYFCASSRGQGQETQYFGPGTRLLVL.